This T cell receptor (beta chain) is from a study of blood T cells in healthy people across ages. Trimming left V 7 bases short and J 2 bases short, with 19 bases between. Germline V gene lookup returns CDR1 MDHEN and CDR2 SYDVKM. This CDR3 is built from 16 residues. For the second PCR, which ran for roughly 6 to 12 cycles, a sample-barcoded 5' primer and a J-beta primer mix were used. MiXCR was run by TCRdb on the 5' RACE reads, yielding one entry per CDR3 protein. The sample carries some 1.4 million distinct CDR3 sequences, approximately 42% recorded once. V usage is TRBV28 and J usage is TRBJ2-3; no clear D. This receptor was obtained from a woman between 18 and 29 years old in good health. The sequenced sample was blood. The CDR3 region is CASNSPSGSYTDTQYF. The CDR3 DNA follows: TGTGCCAGCAATTCTCCGTCGGGTTCTTACACAGATACGCAGTATTTT.